This TCR beta chain was captured by sequencing in a study of T-cell reconstitution after alpha-beta-depleted transplantation in children. Study-wide findings and caveats: At one year after transplant, newly produced T cells mostly accounted for T-cell counts and diversity. Some patients' high day-60 TCRbeta diversity was traced to surviving recipient T cells and thymic progenitors. At around two months after transplant, the alpha-beta T cells were reportedly derived from several hundred expanded clones that came from non-depleted graft cells.

It was with unique molecular identifiers that the TCRbeta library was prepared. From the PCR reads, TCRdb called clonotypes with MiXCR, one entry per CDR3 protein. The sample has hundreds of thousands of distinct CDR3 sequences, 9.5% to 13% seen once. In this sample, this clonotype turned up many times. Its target is not known. V lost 0 bases and J lost 8, with 14 bases in between. The CDR3 has 14 amino acids. Germline loops: CDR1 DFQATT, CDR2 SNEGSKA (reference sequence). The chain links TRBV20-1 to TRBJ2-1, with a tentative D call TRBD2 (6 bases). Sequences were derived from PBMCs, sampled before TCRalphabeta/CD19-depleted stem cell transplant. The clonotype originates from a child under two years old with acute myeloid leukemia, due to receive a stem cell transplant. CDR3 in DNA: TGCAGTGCTAGAGAGATGGGCGGAGGGGATGAGCAGTTCTTC. Translation gives CSAREMGGGDEQFF.